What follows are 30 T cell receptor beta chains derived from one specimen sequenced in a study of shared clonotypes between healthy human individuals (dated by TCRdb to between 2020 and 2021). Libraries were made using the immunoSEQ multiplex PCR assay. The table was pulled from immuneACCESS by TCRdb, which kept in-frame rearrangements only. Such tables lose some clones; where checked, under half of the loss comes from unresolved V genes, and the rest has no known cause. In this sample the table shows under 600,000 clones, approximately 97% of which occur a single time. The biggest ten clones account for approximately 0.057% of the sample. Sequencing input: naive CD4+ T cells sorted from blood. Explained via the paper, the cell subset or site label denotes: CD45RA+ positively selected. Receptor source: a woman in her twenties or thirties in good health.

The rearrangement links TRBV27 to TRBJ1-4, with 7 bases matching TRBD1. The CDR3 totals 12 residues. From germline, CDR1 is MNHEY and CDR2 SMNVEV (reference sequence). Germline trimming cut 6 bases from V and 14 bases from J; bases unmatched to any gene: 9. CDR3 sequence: CASSPRQGGLFF. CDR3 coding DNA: TGTGCCAGCAGCCCTAGACAGGGAGGGCTGTTTTTT.

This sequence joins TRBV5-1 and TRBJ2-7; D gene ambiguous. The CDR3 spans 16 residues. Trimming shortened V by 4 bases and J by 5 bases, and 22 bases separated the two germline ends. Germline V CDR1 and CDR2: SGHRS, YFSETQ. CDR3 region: CASSQKRVARLHEQYF. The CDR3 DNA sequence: TGCGCCAGCAGCCAGAAAAGGGTGGCTAGACTCCACGAGCAGTACTTC. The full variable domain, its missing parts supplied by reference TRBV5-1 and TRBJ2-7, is KAGVTQTPRYLIKTRGQQVTLSCSPISGHRSVSWYQQTPGQGLQFLFEYFSETQRNKGNFPGRFSGRQFSNSRSEMNVSTLELGDSALYLCASSQKRVARLHEQYFGPGTRLTVT.

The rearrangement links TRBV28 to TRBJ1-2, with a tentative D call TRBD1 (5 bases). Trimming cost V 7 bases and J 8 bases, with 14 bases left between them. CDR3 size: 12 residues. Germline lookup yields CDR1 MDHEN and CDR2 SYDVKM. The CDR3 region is CASTDPTVGYTF. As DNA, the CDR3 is TGTGCCAGCACAGACCCGACAGTCGGCTACACCTTC.

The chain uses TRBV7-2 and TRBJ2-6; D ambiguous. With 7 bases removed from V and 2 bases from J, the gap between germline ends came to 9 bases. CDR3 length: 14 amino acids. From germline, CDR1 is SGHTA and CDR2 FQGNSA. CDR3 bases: TGTGCCAGCACCAACTCTGCTGGGGCCAACGTCCTGACTTTC. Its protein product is CASTNSAGANVLTF.

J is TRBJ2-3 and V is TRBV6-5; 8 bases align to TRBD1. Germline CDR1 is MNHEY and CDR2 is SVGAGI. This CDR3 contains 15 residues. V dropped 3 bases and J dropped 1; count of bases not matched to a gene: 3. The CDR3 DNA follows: TGTGCCAGCAGTTATGTGGGACAGGGCACAGATACGCAGTATTTT. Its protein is CASSYVGQGTDTQYF.

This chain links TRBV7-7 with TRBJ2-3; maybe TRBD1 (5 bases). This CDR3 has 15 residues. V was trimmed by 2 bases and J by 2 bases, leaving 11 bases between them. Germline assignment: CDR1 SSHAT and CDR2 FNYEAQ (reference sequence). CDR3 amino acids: CASSLSSGNTDTQYF. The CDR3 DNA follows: TGTGCCAGCAGCTTAAGTTCAGGGAACACAGATACGCAGTATTTT.

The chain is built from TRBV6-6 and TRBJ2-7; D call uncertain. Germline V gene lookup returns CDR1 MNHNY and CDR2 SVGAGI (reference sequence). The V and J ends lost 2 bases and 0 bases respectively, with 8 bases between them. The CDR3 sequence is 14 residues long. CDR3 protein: CASSYGYSSYEQYF. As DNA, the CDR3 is TGTGCCAGCAGTTACGGCTACAGCTCCTACGAGCAGTACTTC.

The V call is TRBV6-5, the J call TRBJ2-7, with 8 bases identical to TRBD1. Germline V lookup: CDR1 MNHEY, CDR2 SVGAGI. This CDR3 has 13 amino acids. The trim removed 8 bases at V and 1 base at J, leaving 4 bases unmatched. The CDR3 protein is CASGGQASYEQYF. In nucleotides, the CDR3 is TGTGCCAGCGGGGGACAGGCGTCCTACGAGCAGTACTTC.

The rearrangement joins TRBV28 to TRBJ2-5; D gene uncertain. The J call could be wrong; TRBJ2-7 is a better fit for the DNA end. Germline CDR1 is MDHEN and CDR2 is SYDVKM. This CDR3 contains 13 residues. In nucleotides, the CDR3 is TGTGCCAGCAACTTCGGTCCAGCCTACGAGCAGTACTTC. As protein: CASNFGPAYEQYF.

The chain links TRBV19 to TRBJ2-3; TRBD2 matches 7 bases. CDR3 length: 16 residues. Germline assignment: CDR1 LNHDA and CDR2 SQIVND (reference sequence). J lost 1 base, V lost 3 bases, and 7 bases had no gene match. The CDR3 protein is CASSILGGRGTDTQYF. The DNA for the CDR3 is TGTGCCAGTAGTATCCTCGGCGGGAGAGGCACAGATACGCAGTATTTT.

In nucleotides, the CDR3 is TGCGCCAGCAGCTTTGCCACAGGGAGGGGCGAAAAACTGTTTTTT. It codes for CASSFATGRGEKLFF. The chain carries TRBV5-1 and TRBJ1-4; the D gene is possibly TRBD1 (6 bases). Germline assignment: CDR1 SGHRS and CDR2 YFSETQ. V lost 2 bases and J lost 8, with 16 bases in between. CDR3 size: 15 residues.

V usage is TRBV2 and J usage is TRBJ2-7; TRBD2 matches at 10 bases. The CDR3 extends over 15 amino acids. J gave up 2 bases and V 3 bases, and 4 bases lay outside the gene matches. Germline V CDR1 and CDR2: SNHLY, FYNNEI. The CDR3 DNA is TGTGCCAGCAGTGACGTCCTAGCGGGAGCCTACGAGCAGTACTTC. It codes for CASSDVLAGAYEQYF.

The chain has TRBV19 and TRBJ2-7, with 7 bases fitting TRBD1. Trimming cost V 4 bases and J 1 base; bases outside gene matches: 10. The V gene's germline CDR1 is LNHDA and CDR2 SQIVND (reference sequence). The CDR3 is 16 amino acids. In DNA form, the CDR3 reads TGTGCCAGTAGTAACGTTCGACAGGGTACGTCCTACGAGCAGTACTTC. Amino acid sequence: CASSNVRQGTSYEQYF.

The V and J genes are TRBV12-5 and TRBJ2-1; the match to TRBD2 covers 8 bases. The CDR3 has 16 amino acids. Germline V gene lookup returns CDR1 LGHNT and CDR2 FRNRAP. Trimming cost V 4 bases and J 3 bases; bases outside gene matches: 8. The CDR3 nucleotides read TGTGCTAGTGGTTCACGTCTAGCGGGCAGCTACAATGAGCAGTTCTTC. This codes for CASGSRLAGSYNEQFF.

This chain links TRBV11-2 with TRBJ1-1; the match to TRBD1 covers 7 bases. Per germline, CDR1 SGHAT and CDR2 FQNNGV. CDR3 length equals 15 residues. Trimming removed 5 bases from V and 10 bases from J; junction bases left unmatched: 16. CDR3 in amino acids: CASSRSPLGQPRAFF. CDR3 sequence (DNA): TGTGCCAGCAGCCGTTCCCCATTGGGACAGCCAAGAGCTTTCTTT.

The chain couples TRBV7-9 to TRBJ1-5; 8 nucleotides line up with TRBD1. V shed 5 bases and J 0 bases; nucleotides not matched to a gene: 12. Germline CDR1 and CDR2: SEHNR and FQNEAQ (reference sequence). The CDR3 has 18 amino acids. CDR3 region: CASSHVAGTGYSNQPQHF. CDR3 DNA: TGTGCCAGCAGCCATGTGGCCGGGACAGGTTATAGCAATCAGCCCCAGCATTTT. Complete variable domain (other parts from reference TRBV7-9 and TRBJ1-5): DTGVSQNPRHKITKRGQNVTFRCDPISEHNRLYWYRQTLGQGPEFLTYFQNEAQLEKSRLLSDRFSAERPKGSFSTLEIQRTEQGDSAMYLCASSHVAGTGYSNQPQHFGDGTRLSIL.

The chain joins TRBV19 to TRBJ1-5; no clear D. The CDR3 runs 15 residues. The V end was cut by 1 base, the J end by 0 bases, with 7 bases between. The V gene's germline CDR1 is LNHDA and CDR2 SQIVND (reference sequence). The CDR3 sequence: CASSIATYSNQPQHF. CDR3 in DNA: TGTGCCAGTAGTATAGCAACATATAGCAATCAGCCCCAGCATTTT. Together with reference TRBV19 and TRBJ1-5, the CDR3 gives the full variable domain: DGGITQSPKYLFRKEGQNVTLSCEQNLNHDAMYWYRQDPGQGLRLIYYSQIVNDFQKGDIAEGYSVSREKKESFPLTVTSAQKNPTAFYLCASSIATYSNQPQHFGDGTRLSIL.

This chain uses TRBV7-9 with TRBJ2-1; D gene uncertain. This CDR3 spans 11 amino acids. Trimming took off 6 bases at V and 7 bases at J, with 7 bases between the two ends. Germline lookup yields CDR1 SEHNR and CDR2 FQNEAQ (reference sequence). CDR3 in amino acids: CASRVQNEQFF. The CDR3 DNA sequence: TGTGCCAGCAGGGTTCAGAATGAGCAGTTCTTC. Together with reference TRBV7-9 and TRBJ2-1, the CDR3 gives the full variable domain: DTGVSQNPRHKITKRGQNVTFRCDPISEHNRLYWYRQTLGQGPEFLTYFQNEAQLEKSRLLSDRFSAERPKGSFSTLEIQRTEQGDSAMYLCASRVQNEQFFGPGTRLTVL.

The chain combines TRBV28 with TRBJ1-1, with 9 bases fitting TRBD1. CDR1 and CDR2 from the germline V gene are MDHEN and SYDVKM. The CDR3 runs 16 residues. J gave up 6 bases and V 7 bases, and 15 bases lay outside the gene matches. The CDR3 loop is CASTTGGMYVMAEAFF. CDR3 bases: TGTGCCAGCACTACAGGGGGCATGTACGTAATGGCTGAAGCTTTCTTT.

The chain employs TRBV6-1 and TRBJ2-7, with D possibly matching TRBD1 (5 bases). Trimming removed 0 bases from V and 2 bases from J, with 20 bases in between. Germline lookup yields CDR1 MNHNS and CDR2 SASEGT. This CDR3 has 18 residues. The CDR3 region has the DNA TGTGCCAGCAGTGAAGCCGTTTTCAGGGTTCTACGGCCCTACGAGCAGTACTTC. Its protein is CASSEAVFRVLRPYEQYF.

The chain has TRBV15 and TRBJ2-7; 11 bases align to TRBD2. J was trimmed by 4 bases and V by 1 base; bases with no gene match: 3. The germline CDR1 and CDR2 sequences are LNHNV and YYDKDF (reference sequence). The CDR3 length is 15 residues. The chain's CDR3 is CATSRVPSGRYEQYF. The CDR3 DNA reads TGTGCCACCAGCAGAGTTCCTAGCGGGAGGTACGAGCAGTACTTC.

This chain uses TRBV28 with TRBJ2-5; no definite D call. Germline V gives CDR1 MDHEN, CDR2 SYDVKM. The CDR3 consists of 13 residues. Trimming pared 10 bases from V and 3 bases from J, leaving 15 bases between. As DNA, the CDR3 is TGTGCCACCATTATAGCCGGAGAAGAGACCCAGTACTTC. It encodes CATIIAGEETQYF.

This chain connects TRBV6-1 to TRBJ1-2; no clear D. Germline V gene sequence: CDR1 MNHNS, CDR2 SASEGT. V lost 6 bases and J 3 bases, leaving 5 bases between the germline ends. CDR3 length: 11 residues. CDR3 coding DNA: TGTGCCAGCAGCTTGGACTATGGCTACACCTTC. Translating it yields CASSLDYGYTF.

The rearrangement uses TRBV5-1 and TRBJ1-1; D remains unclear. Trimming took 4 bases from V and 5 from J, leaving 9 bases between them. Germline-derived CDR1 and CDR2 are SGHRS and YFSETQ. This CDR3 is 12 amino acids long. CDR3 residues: CASSAGETEAFF. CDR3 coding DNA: TGCGCCAGCAGCGCGGGTGAGACTGAAGCTTTCTTT.

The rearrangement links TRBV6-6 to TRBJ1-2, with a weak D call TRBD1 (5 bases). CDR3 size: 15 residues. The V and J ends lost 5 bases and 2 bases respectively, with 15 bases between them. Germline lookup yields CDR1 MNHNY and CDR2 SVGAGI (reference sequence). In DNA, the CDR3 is TGTGCCAGCAGTAAACAGGTTTTAATAAACTATGGCTACACCTTC. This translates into CASSKQVLINYGYTF.

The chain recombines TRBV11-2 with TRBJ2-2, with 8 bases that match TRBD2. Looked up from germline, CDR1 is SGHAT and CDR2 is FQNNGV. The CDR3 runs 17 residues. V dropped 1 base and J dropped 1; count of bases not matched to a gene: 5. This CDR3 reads CASSLGASGLNTGELFF. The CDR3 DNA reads TGTGCCAGCAGCTTAGGGGCTAGCGGGTTGAACACCGGGGAGCTGTTTTTT.

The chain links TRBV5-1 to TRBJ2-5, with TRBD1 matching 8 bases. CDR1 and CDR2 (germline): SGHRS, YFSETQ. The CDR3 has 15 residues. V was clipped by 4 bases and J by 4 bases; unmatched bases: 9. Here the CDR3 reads CASSVGTGTGETQYF. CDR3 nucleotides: TGCGCCAGCAGCGTAGGCACCGGGACAGGAGAGACCCAGTACTTC.

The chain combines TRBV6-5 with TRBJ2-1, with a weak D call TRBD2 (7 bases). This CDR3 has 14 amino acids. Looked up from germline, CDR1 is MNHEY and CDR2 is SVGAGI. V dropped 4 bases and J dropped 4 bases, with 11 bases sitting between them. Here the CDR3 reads CASSSGGRYNEQFF. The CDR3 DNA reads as TGTGCCAGCAGTTCCGGGGGGCGGTACAATGAGCAGTTCTTC.

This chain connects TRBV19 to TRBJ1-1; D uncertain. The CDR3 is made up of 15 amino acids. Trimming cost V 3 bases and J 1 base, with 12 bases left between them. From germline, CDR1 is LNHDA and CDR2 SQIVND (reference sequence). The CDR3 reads CASSMRTHRNTEAFF. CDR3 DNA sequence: TGTGCCAGTAGTATGCGGACGCATAGGAACACTGAAGCTTTCTTT.

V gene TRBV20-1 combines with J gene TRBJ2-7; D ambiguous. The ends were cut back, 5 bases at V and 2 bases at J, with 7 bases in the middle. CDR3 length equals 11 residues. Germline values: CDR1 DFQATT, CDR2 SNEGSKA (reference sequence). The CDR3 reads CSAGAAYEQYF. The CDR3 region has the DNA TGCAGTGCTGGAGCTGCCTACGAGCAGTACTTC.